Listed below are T cell receptor beta chains from one sample, sequenced in a study of neurological immune-mediated disorders. Each CDR3 protein gets one entry after TCRdb re-called the 5' RACE reads with MiXCR. The table lists around 100,000 distinct CDR3 sequences, approximately 10% of them singletons. Source material: PBMCs. These receptors were collected from a female donor with HTLV-1-associated myelopathy (HAM/TSP). Both conserved end residues are part of each CDR3. Each record gives: V gene, clone size, D gene, J gene, CDR3 DNA, CDR3 protein. A D gene is named only where the DNA matches it firmly. Where a row states a size, it is once, few, many or the class of an expanded clone; other rows omit it.

TRBV12-3/TRBV12-4	-	TRBD1	TRBJ1-6	TGTGCCAGCAGCCCTGGACAGGGGATAGGTTCACCCCTCCACTTT	CASSPGQGIGSPLHF
TRBV5-1	many	-	TRBJ2-5	TGCGCCAGCAGCCTGTCGGGGCACCAAGAGACCCAGTACTTC	CASSLSGHQETQYF
TRBV5-1	many	-	TRBJ2-5	TGCGCCTCAAACCCCACACCAAGAGGGGGTCAAGAGACCCAGTACTTC	CASNPTPRGGQETQYF
TRBV29-1	-	TRBD1	TRBJ1-2	TGCAGCGTCTCCGGGACAGGGTATGGCTACACCTTC	CSVSGTGYGYTF
TRBV3-1	many	-	TRBJ1-6	TGTGCCAGCAGCCAAGATGTGAGGGCCCTCCTCCACTTT	CASSQDVRALLHF
TRBV6-4	-	TRBD2	TRBJ2-1	TGTGCCAGCAGTGTACTAGCGGGGGAGGAGCAGTTCTTC	CASSVLAGEEQFF
TRBV6-6	many	TRBD2	TRBJ2-2	TGTGCCAGCAGTTTACTAGCGGGGCCCACCGGGGAGCTGTTTTTT	CASSLLAGPTGELFF
TRBV6-6	many	-	TRBJ2-1	TGTGCCAGCACCTTGTTCGAATACAATGAGCAGTTCTTC	CASTLFEYNEQFF
TRBV12-3/TRBV12-4	many	TRBD1	TRBJ2-1	TGTGCCAGCACCCCGTTTCCGGGACAGGAGCAGTTCTTC	CASTPFPGQEQFF
TRBV28	many	-	TRBJ2-2	TGTGCCAGCAGTTTCCACAGGGATACCGGGGAGCTGTTTTTT	CASSFHRDTGELFF
TRBV20-1	many	TRBD2	TRBJ2-3	TGCAGTGCTAGAGTGGGACTAGGGGATACGCAGTATTTT	CSARVGLGDTQYF
TRBV5-1	many	TRBD1	TRBJ1-6	TGCGCCAGCAGCCCGGACAGGGAGGGATCACCCCTCCACTTT	CASSPDREGSPLHF